The next 8 T cell receptor beta chains were all read from a single sample in a study of long-term antiretroviral therapy in people with HIV. Version v3.0 of the immunoSEQ assay ran at survey level. Some clones are missing from TCRdb's copy, which holds only in-frame ones; the method was immunoSEQ multiplex PCR. The data contain 20,000 to 30,000 clones, around 80% of them seen just once; the ten biggest clones take up 10%. The source was unsorted PBMCs, collected 1.2 years after starting antiretroviral therapy. The receptors shown here come from a woman in her forties with HIV.

V and J are TRBV4-3 and TRBJ1-1; tentatively, D is TRBD1 (5 bases). Germline lookup yields CDR1 LGHNA and CDR2 YSLEER. Trimming stripped 0 bases from V and 5 bases from J, with 13 bases between. The CDR3 is 15 residues long. CDR3 nucleotide sequence: TGCGCCAGCAGCCAAGAGGCAGGGAGGTTGACTGAAGCTTTCTTT. Amino acids: CASSQEAGRLTEAFF.

The V call is TRBV18, the J call TRBJ2-1; the D is unclear. The CDR3 is 13 residues long. Per the germline V gene, CDR1 is KGHSH and CDR2 is LQKENI. Trimming cost V 6 bases and J 5 bases, with 11 bases left between them. The CDR3 DNA reads TGTGCCAGCTCCCCTATTATTAACAATGAGCAGTTCTTC. Translated, it gives CASSPIINNEQFF.

This clone was seen just once. The gene calls are TRBV29-1 and TRBJ2-1; 12 nucleotides match TRBD2. The V segment lost 7 bases and the J segment 2 bases; nucleotides outside the gene matches: 12. The CDR3 consists of 17 residues. From germline, CDR1 is SQVTM and CDR2 ANQGSEA. CDR3 amino acids: CSAMTSGGHYPYNEQFF. The CDR3 nucleotides are TGCAGCGCGATGACTAGCGGGGGACACTACCCCTACAATGAGCAGTTCTTC.

The V call is TRBV6-1, the J call TRBJ2-7; 10 nucleotides line up with TRBD2. CDR3 size: 15 residues. The ends lost 6 bases at V and 2 bases at J; junction bases unmatched: 7. Per germline, CDR1 MNHNS and CDR2 SASEGT. Here the CDR3 DNA reads TGTGCCAGCAGCTCCACCGGGACTAGCGCCTACGAGCAGTACTTC. It yields the protein CASSSTGTSAYEQYF.

The chain carries TRBV5-4 and TRBJ1-4; D gene ambiguous. The germline gives CDR1 SGHNT, CDR2 YYREEE (reference sequence). V was trimmed by 1 base and J by 8 bases, leaving 12 bases between them. The CDR3 spans 14 residues. The CDR3 protein is CASSLWDAEEKLFF. CDR3 nucleotide sequence: TGTGCCAGCAGCTTGTGGGATGCGGAGGAAAAACTGTTTTTT.

This rearrangement joins TRBV13 to TRBJ2-3; no definite D call. CDR1 is PRHDT, CDR2 FYEKMQ, per germline (reference sequence). Trimming left V 3 bases short and J 2 bases short, with 0 bases between. The CDR3 is made up of 11 amino acids. The CDR3 spells CASSFTDTQYF. CDR3 bases: TGTGCCAGCAGCTTCACAGATACGCAGTATTTT.

V usage is TRBV6-1 and J usage is TRBJ1-2; 7 positions agree with TRBD1. The V segment lost 1 base and the J segment 1 base; nucleotides outside the gene matches: 6. CDR1 and CDR2 (germline): MNHNS, SASEGT. This CDR3 is built from 16 residues. CDR3 loop: CASSEVPTGNNYGYTF. The CDR3 DNA reads TGTGCCAGCAGTGAAGTTCCGACAGGGAATAACTATGGCTACACCTTC.

This chain uses TRBV27 with TRBJ2-7, with 8 bases that match TRBD1. Trimming at V came to 6 bases and at J to 4 bases, leaving 11 bases not matched to a gene. Germline lookup yields CDR1 MNHEY and CDR2 SMNVEV (reference sequence). The CDR3 is made up of 15 amino acids. DNA of the CDR3: TGTGCCAGCAGAACTCACGGACAGGGTCGGTACGAGCAGTACTTC. Protein sequence: CASRTHGQGRYEQYF.